The 16 T cell receptor beta chains below come from one sample, sequenced in a study of blood T cells in healthy people across ages. Primed by a sample-barcoded 5' primer and a J-beta primer mix, a second PCR proceeded for 7 to 11 cycles. MiXCR was run by TCRdb on the 5' RACE reads, yielding one entry per CDR3 protein. Here the sample spans about 1,400,000 distinct CDR3 sequences, 42% being singletons. The specimen sequenced was blood. Receptors originate from a woman aged 18 to 35 in good health.

The CDR3 nucleotides are TGCAGCGCCTATAACCGGGACAGGGAGTTTGGCGAGCAGTACTTC. It translates to CSAYNRDREFGEQYF. This chain connects TRBV29-1 to TRBJ2-4, with 9 bases aligning to TRBD1. The assigned J gene may be wrong: the sequence end matches TRBJ2-7 better. Germline CDR1 reads SQVTM; CDR2 reads ANQGSEA. The CDR3 is 15 residues long.

A remark on this clonotype: Compared with germline, one end of the junction differs, possibly owing to a read error. Here the CDR3 reads CASGLEGATLLQPQHF. The CDR3 DNA reads TGTGCCAGCGGCTTAGAGGGGGCGACACTCCTCCAGCCCCAGCATTTT. The chain employs TRBV7-9 and TRBJ1-5; TRBD1 matches at 7 bases. The germline V gene has CDR1 SEHNR and CDR2 FQNEAQ (reference sequence). This CDR3 region has 16 residues.

The genes are TRBV6-1 and TRBJ2-3, with D possibly matching TRBD2 (6 bases). The germline V and J ends were trimmed by 0 bases and 7 bases, with 11 bases remaining between them. The CDR3 sequence is 14 residues long. CDR1 and CDR2 from the germline V gene are MNHNS and SASEGT. CDR3: CASSEAAGQYTQYF. As DNA, the CDR3 is TGTGCCAGCAGTGAAGCGGCGGGGCAATATACGCAGTATTTT.

The rearrangement links TRBV14 to TRBJ2-7, with 9 bases lining up with TRBD2. V dropped 5 bases and J dropped 7; count of bases not matched to a gene: 15. Germline V gives CDR1 SGHDN, CDR2 FVKESK. The CDR3 is 16 amino acids. CDR3 residues: CASSKRTSVGGNEQYF. The CDR3 region has the DNA TGTGCCAGCAGCAAAAGGACTAGCGTAGGGGGCAATGAGCAGTACTTC.

The V and J genes are TRBV4-1 and TRBJ1-4; the D gene is possibly TRBD1 (6 bases). The V end was cut by 3 bases, the J end by 5 bases, with 28 bases between. In germline, CDR1 is MGHRA, CDR2 YSYEKL. CDR3 size: 20 residues. The CDR3 is CASSQFGYTISRGGNEKLFF. The CDR3 nucleotides are TGCGCCAGCAGCCAGTTCGGATACACCATTAGCAGGGGTGGAAATGAAAAACTGTTTTTT.

The chain combines TRBV9 with TRBJ2-3; D is undetermined. Germline CDR1 SGDLS, CDR2 YYNGEE. The length of the CDR3 is 12 residues. Trimming cost V 6 bases and J 4 bases, with 9 bases left between them. The CDR3 spells CASNRGADTQYF. For the CDR3, the DNA is TGTGCCAGCAACCGAGGTGCAGATACGCAGTATTTT.

This clonotype was counted between two and nine times. V and J are TRBV7-9 and TRBJ1-2, with 9 bases fitting TRBD1. This CDR3 contains 15 residues. The germline V gene has CDR1 SEHNR and CDR2 FQNEAQ (reference sequence). V was clipped by 1 base and J by 5 bases; unmatched bases: 5. The CDR3, as DNA: TGTGCCAGCAGCTTAGTAGGCGGGACAGGGTATGGCTACACCTTC. Its protein product is CASSLVGGTGYGYTF.

This clonotype was seen many times. This chain uses TRBV11-2 with TRBJ2-7, with D perhaps TRBD2 (6 bases). Between the trimmed V and J ends, which lost 7 bases and 3 bases, there was a span of 13 bases. This CDR3 has 13 residues. Per the germline V gene, CDR1 is SGHAT and CDR2 is FQNNGV. The CDR3 DNA is TGTGCCAGCACCCTAGGGACTCACTACGAGCAGTACTTC. Translating it yields CASTLGTHYEQYF.

The chain links TRBV20-1 to TRBJ2-5; D is perhaps TRBD1 (6 bases). Gene TRBJ2-7 matches the end of the DNA better, so the J call may be wrong. The CDR3 sequence is 14 residues long. Germline V gene data show CDR1 as DFQATT and CDR2 as SNEGSKA (reference sequence). The CDR3 nucleotides read TGCAGTGCTGGGGGCCTAGGGGACGCCTACGAGCAGTACTTC. Residues: CSAGGLGDAYEQYF.

V usage is TRBV9 and J usage is TRBJ2-7, with 8 bases that match TRBD1. The CDR3 has 15 residues. Trimming cost V 4 bases and J 6 bases; bases outside gene matches: 12. Germline V CDR1 and CDR2: SGDLS, YYNGEE. The CDR3, as DNA: TGTGCCAGCAGCCCCGCGGACAGGGTAACGGGCGAGCAGTACTTC. Its protein is CASSPADRVTGEQYF.

This chain links TRBV9 with TRBJ1-3; 8 positions agree with TRBD1. V lost 0 bases, J lost 1 base, and 6 bases stayed unmatched. From germline, CDR1 is SGDLS and CDR2 YYNGEE. The CDR3 runs 17 residues. CDR3 in amino acids: CASSVGQGSWSGNTIYF. The CDR3 DNA reads as TGTGCCAGCAGCGTAGGACAGGGGAGTTGGTCTGGAAACACCATATATTTT.

The rearrangement uses TRBV5-1 and TRBJ1-1; D is possibly TRBD1 (5 bases). This CDR3 has 15 amino acids. From germline, CDR1 is SGHRS and CDR2 YFSETQ. V lost 0 bases to trimming and J lost 4 bases, with 13 bases between them. DNA for the CDR3: TGCGCCAGCAGCTTGGTGGCAGGGTTCGGCACTGAAGCTTTCTTT. It yields the protein CASSLVAGFGTEAFF.

The chain recombines TRBV7-9 with TRBJ2-7, with a weak D call TRBD2 (5 bases). Between the trimmed V and J ends, which lost 1 base and 4 bases, there was a span of 14 bases. CDR3 length: 15 amino acids. Germline CDR1 is SEHNR and CDR2 is FQNEAQ (reference sequence). The CDR3, as DNA: TGTGCCAGCAGCTTAGTTTCACTAGACTCGTACGAGCAGTACTTC. Its protein is CASSLVSLDSYEQYF.

J is TRBJ2-7 and V is TRBV4-1; TRBD2 might be the D (7 bases). Trimming shortened V by 5 bases and J by 7 bases, and 18 bases separated the two germline ends. CDR1 and CDR2 from the germline V gene are MGHRA and YSYEKL. The CDR3 is made up of 14 amino acids. CDR3 nucleotides: TGCGCCAGCAGCGATCACGGGGGGCGGAATGAGCAGTACTTC. Translated: CASSDHGGRNEQYF.

This clonotype has a handful of counts. The rearrangement joins TRBV5-1 to TRBJ2-1; 7 bases align to TRBD2. The germline V gene encodes CDR1 SGHRS and CDR2 YFSETQ. Unmatched junction bases numbered 11, after V lost 2 bases and J lost 9 bases. This CDR3 region has 15 residues. Here the CDR3 DNA reads TGCGCCAGCAGCTTATCCGACACTGGGAGGGGTGAGCAGTTCTTC. Translated: CASSLSDTGRGEQFF.

In its sample, this clonotype was seen a few times. The chain carries TRBV10-1 and TRBJ2-3; D not resolved. Trimming shortened V by 2 bases and J by 1 base, and 4 bases separated the two germline ends. CDR3 length: 13 amino acids. From germline, CDR1 is WNHNN and CDR2 SYGVQD (reference sequence). CDR3 nucleotide sequence: TGCGCCAGCAGTGAGCCTGGCACAGATACGCAGTATTTT. Encoded protein: CASSEPGTDTQYF.